A single sample is the source of the 21 T cell receptor beta chains below, sequenced in a study of Ad26.COV2.S vaccination and SARS-CoV-2 variants. Treatment defined: 19 received Ad26.COV2.S at low or high dose, single or two shots; roughly five received placebo; per-sample allocation not given. Sample collection was performed on day 63 after the first vaccine or placebo injection. Data came from immunoSEQ multiplex PCR; TCRdb stores just in-frame clones and leaves some out. The data hold 380,000 or so clones, with approximately 83% observed a single time. The source material was peripheral blood, sampled in a trial of Ad26.COV2.S vaccine versus placebo. Source of these receptors: a person between 18 and 65 years old who received the Ad26.COV2.S COVID-19 vaccine or a placebo.

The chain couples TRBV5-1 to TRBJ1-2; D not certain. Germline V CDR1 and CDR2: SGHRS, YFSETQ. Trimming removed 0 bases from V and 2 bases from J, with 11 bases in between. This CDR3 contains 15 residues. The CDR3 DNA follows: TGCGCCAGCAGCTTGGGCCGTACCCCAAACTATGGCTACACCTTC. This encodes CASSLGRTPNYGYTF. Together with reference TRBV5-1 and TRBJ1-2, the CDR3 gives the full variable domain: KAGVTQTPRYLIKTRGQQVTLSCSPISGHRSVSWYQQTPGQGLQFLFEYFSETQRNKGNFPGRFSGRQFSNSRSEMNVSTLELGDSALYLCASSLGRTPNYGYTFGSGTRLTVV.

The rearrangement uses TRBV5-4 and TRBJ1-3; D is unclear. V was cut by 4 bases and J by 0 bases, with 14 bases left in between. The germline CDR1 and CDR2 sequences are SGHNT and YYREEE (reference sequence). The CDR3 runs to 16 residues. CDR3 DNA: TGTGCCAGCAGCCTCCAGGTACAGAGCTCTGGAAACACCATATATTTT. Its protein product is CASSLQVQSSGNTIYF.

J is TRBJ2-3 and V is TRBV9; 8 bases map to TRBD2. Trimming removed 4 bases from V and 4 bases from J; junction bases left unmatched: 11. CDR3 size: 16 residues. The V gene's germline CDR1 is SGDLS and CDR2 YYNGEE. CDR3 sequence reads: CASSPERGAGADTQYF. CDR3 DNA: TGTGCCAGCAGCCCAGAGCGGGGAGCGGGGGCAGATACGCAGTATTTT.

The V gene is TRBV2, the J gene TRBJ1-5, with TRBD1 matching over 7 bases. Germline CDR1 SNHLY, CDR2 FYNNEI. The CDR3 contains 14 residues. The ends lost 9 bases at V and 3 bases at J; junction bases unmatched: 8. In DNA form, the CDR3 reads TGTGCCAGTAAGGGGGCTGCGGTCAATCAGCCCCAGCATTTT. As protein: CASKGAAVNQPQHF.

The chain is built from TRBV5-6 and TRBJ1-3, with D possibly TRBD1 on 5 matching bases. Trimming removed 3 bases from V and 3 bases from J, with 13 bases in between. CDR1 and CDR2 from the germline V gene are SGHDT and YYEEEE. The CDR3 loop spans 15 amino acids. CDR3 nucleotides: TGTGCCAGCAGCTCACCTTCCCAGGGTGGAAACACCATATATTTT. As protein: CASSSPSQGGNTIYF.

The chain employs TRBV5-1 and TRBJ2-3, with no clear D. V gave up 0 bases and J gave up 0 bases, with 8 bases separating them. Germline V gene lookup returns CDR1 SGHRS and CDR2 YFSETQ. The CDR3 contains 15 residues. CDR3 DNA: TGCGCCAGCAGCTTGGCCGACACTAGCACAGATACGCAGTATTTT. Protein: CASSLADTSTDTQYF.

The chain links TRBV29-1 to TRBJ2-7; 7 nucleotides align to TRBD1. V trimming: 6 bases; J trimming: 4 bases; junction bases outside the gene matches: 15. The germline gives CDR1 SQVTM, CDR2 ANQGSEA. This CDR3 contains 15 residues. The DNA for the CDR3 is TGCAGCGTCTCCACTCGATTTACGACAGGGTACGAGCAGTACTTC. Its translation: CSVSTRFTTGYEQYF.

The chain carries TRBV7-6 and TRBJ1-2, with D unclear. Germline V lookup: CDR1 SGHVS, CDR2 FNYEAQ. CDR3 length: 13 residues. V was clipped by 6 bases and J by 3 bases, with 11 bases between them. The CDR3 coding sequence is TGTGCCAGCAGTTACCGACAAGACTATGGCTACACCTTC. Translated, it gives CASSYRQDYGYTF.

The chain links TRBV3-1 (or the pseudogene TRBV3-2) to TRBJ2-7; 9 bases are a match to TRBD1. The germline gives CDR1 LGHDT, CDR2 YNNKEL (reference sequence). CDR3 length: 14 residues. With V trimmed by 4 bases and J by 5 bases, 6 bases remained unmatched. This CDR3 is CASSLGYRGHEQYF. CDR3 bases: TGTGCCAGCAGCCTAGGCTACAGGGGGCACGAGCAGTACTTC.

The sample holds one count of this clone. The CDR3 here is CASSVATSGSYNEQFF. Here the CDR3 DNA reads TGTGCCAGCAGCGTAGCTACTAGCGGAAGTTACAATGAGCAGTTCTTC. The rearrangement links TRBV9 to TRBJ2-1; 8 nucleotides match TRBD2. The CDR3 spans 16 residues. V lost 0 bases to trimming and J lost 4 bases; unmatched junction nucleotides: 6. The V gene's germline CDR1 is SGDLS and CDR2 YYNGEE. Looking up the rest from reference TRBV9 and TRBJ2-1 gives the full variable domain: DSGVTQTPKHLITATGQRVTLRCSPRSGDLSVYWYQQSLDQGLQFLIQYYNGEERAKGNILERFSAQQFPDLHSELNLSSLELGDSALYFCASSVATSGSYNEQFFGPGTRLTVL.

Of note for this clone: Other DNA sequences in the same sample also yield this CDR3. The rearrangement links TRBV5-1 to TRBJ2-1; 7 bases are a match to TRBD2. The CDR3 has 15 residues. Germline assignment: CDR1 SGHRS and CDR2 YFSETQ. V trimming: 0 bases; J trimming: 4 bases; junction bases outside the gene matches: 4. The CDR3 DNA reads TGCGCCAGCAGCTTGGTGAGCGGGACGTACAATGAGCAGTTCTTC. Translation gives CASSLVSGTYNEQFF. The variable domain in full, with the rest retrieved from reference TRBV5-1 and TRBJ2-1, is KAGVTQTPRYLIKTRGQQVTLSCSPISGHRSVSWYQQTPGQGLQFLFEYFSETQRNKGNFPGRFSGRQFSNSRSEMNVSTLELGDSALYLCASSLVSGTYNEQFFGPGTRLTVL.

This clone has at least ten counts. The chain's CDR3 is CASTTGINSPLHF. In DNA form, the CDR3 reads TGTGCCAGCACGACAGGGATTAATTCACCCCTCCACTTT. The gene calls are TRBV27 and TRBJ1-6; 7 bases align to TRBD1. J gave up 6 bases and V 7 bases, and 3 bases lay outside the gene matches. Germline CDR1 is MNHEY and CDR2 is SMNVEV (reference sequence). CDR3 length equals 13 residues.

This chain connects TRBV4-1 to TRBJ1-2, with D uncertain. Germline V gene data show CDR1 as MGHRA and CDR2 as YSYEKL. There are 13 residues in the CDR3. V gave up 1 base and J gave up 8 bases, with 11 bases separating them. CDR3 residues: CASSQGDPGGYTF. The CDR3 DNA is TGCGCCAGCAGCCAAGGAGACCCGGGGGGCTACACCTTC.

The chain joins TRBV4-3 to TRBJ1-3; tentatively, D is TRBD1 (6 bases). Trimming shortened V by 4 bases and J by 3 bases, and 13 bases separated the two germline ends. Germline V gives CDR1 LGHNA, CDR2 YSLEER. This CDR3 has 15 residues. CDR3 in amino acids: CASSPGGAVGNTIYF. CDR3 nucleotides: TGCGCCAGCAGCCCTGGGGGGGCTGTTGGAAACACCATATATTTT.

This rearrangement joins TRBV7-3 to TRBJ2-7, with 7 bases identical to TRBD2. There are 13 residues in the CDR3. With V trimmed by 5 bases and J by 6 bases, 7 bases remained unmatched. Germline values: CDR1 SGHTA, CDR2 FQGTGA. In DNA, the CDR3 is TGTGCCAGCAGCCTCATCGGGGGGTCCGAGCAGTACTTC. It is translated as CASSLIGGSEQYF.

The rearrangement links TRBV7-3 to TRBJ2-1; 7 nucleotides agree with TRBD1. The CDR3 spans 14 residues. Per germline, CDR1 SGHTA and CDR2 FQGTGA. The V segment lost 5 bases and the J segment 8 bases; nucleotides outside the gene matches: 9. The CDR3 here is CASSPTTGWDEQFF. CDR3 bases: TGTGCCAGCAGCCCCACGACAGGGTGGGATGAGCAGTTCTTC.

The chain combines TRBV6-6 with TRBJ2-7; D perhaps matches TRBD1 (5 bases). Per the germline V gene, CDR1 is MNHNY and CDR2 is SVGAGI (reference sequence). Trimming cost V 6 bases and J 6 bases, with 15 bases left between them. The CDR3 spans 13 residues. CDR3 nucleotides: TGTGCCAGCAGGTCGGCAGGGTCCCTCGAGCAGTACTTC. Translation gives CASRSAGSLEQYF.

V and J are TRBV6-1 and TRBJ1-5; weak D call: TRBD1 (5 bases). Germline CDR1 is MNHNS and CDR2 is SASEGT. The germline V and J ends were trimmed by 2 bases and 6 bases, with 11 bases remaining between them. The CDR3 has 14 residues. CDR3 amino acids: CASSESGGRQPQHF. For the CDR3, the DNA is TGTGCCAGCAGTGAATCGGGGGGACGTCAGCCCCAGCATTTT.

The V and J genes are TRBV2 and TRBJ2-7; either TRBD1 or TRBD2 may supply D (6 bases each). The CDR3 is 17 residues long. With 4 bases removed from V and 5 bases from J, the gap between germline ends came to 24 bases. CDR1 is SNHLY, CDR2 FYNNEI, per germline. The CDR3 spells CASSGHLRGAYVHEQYF. The CDR3 bases are TGTGCCAGCAGTGGACATTTGAGGGGGGCCTACGTCCACGAGCAGTACTTC.

At least ten counts were recorded for this clone. This chain links TRBV3-1 (or the pseudogene TRBV3-2) with TRBJ2-1; D not certain. The CDR3 sequence is 12 residues long. V was pared by 4 bases and J by 12 bases, with 13 bases between. Germline V gene lookup returns CDR1 LGHDT and CDR2 YNNKEL (reference sequence). In DNA form, the CDR3 reads TGTGCCAGCAGCCCTAGGTCGGATGCGCAGTTCTTC. Protein sequence: CASSPRSDAQFF.

The DNA of the CDR3 is TGTGCCAGCAGACTAACTAGCGGGGGGAACAATGAGCAGTTCTTC. Protein sequence: CASRLTSGGNNEQFF. V and J are TRBV7-3 and TRBJ2-1; 12 positions agree with TRBD2. The germline V gene encodes CDR1 SGHTA and CDR2 FQGTGA. Trimming removed 6 bases from V and 5 bases from J; junction bases left unmatched: 5. The CDR3 has 15 residues. Drawing the rest from reference TRBV7-3 and TRBJ2-1, the complete variable domain is GAGVSQTPSNKVTEKGKYVELRCDPISGHTALYWYRQSLGQGPEFLIYFQGTGAADDSGLPNDRFFAVRPEGSVSTLKIQRTERGDSAVYLCASRLTSGGNNEQFFGPGTRLTVL.